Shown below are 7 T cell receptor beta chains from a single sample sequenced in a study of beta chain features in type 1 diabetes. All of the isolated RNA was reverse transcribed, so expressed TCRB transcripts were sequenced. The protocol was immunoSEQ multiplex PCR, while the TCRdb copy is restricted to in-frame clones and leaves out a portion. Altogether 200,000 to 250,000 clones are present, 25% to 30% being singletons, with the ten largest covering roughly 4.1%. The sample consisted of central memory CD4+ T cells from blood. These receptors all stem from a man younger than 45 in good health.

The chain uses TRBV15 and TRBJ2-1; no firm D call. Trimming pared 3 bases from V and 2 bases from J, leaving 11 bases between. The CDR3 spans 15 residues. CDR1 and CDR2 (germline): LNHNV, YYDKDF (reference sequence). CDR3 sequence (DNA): TGTGCCACCAGCAGCGGTGAGGTGGCCTACAATGAGCAGTTCTTC. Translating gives CATSSGEVAYNEQFF. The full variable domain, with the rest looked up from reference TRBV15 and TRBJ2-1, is DAMVIQNPRYQVTQFGKPVTLSCSQTLNHNVMYWYQQKSSQAPKLLFHYYDKDFNNEADTPDNFQSRRPNTSFCFLDIRSPGLGDTAMYLCATSSGEVAYNEQFFGPGTRLTVL.

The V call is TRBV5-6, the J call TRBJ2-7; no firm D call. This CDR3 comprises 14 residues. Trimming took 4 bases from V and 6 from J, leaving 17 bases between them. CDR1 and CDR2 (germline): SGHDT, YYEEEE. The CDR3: CASSREALVGEQYF. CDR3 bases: TGTGCCAGCAGCAGAGAGGCTCTAGTTGGCGAGCAGTACTTC. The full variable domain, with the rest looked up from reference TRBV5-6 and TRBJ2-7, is DAGVTQSPTHLIKTRGQQVTLRCSPKSGHDTVSWYQQALGQGPQFIFQYYEEEERQRGNFPDRFSGHQFPNYSSELNVNALLLGDSALYLCASSREALVGEQYFGPGTRLTVT.

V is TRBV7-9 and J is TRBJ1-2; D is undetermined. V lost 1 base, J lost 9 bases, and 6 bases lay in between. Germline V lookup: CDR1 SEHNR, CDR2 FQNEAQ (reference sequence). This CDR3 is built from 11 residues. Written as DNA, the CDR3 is TGTGCCAGCAGCTTAGGGGGAAGCTACACCTTC. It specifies CASSLGGSYTF. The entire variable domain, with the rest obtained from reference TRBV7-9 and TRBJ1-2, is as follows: DTGVSQNPRHKITKRGQNVTFRCDPISEHNRLYWYRQTLGQGPEFLTYFQNEAQLEKSRLLSDRFSAERPKGSFSTLEIQRTEQGDSAMYLCASSLGGSYTFGSGTRLTVV.

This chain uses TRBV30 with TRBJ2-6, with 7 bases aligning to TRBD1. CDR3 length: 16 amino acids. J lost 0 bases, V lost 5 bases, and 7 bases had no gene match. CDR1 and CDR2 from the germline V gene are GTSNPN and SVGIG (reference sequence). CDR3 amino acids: CAWDGTASSGANVLTF. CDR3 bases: TGTGCCTGGGACGGGACAGCAAGCTCTGGGGCCAACGTCCTGACTTTC.

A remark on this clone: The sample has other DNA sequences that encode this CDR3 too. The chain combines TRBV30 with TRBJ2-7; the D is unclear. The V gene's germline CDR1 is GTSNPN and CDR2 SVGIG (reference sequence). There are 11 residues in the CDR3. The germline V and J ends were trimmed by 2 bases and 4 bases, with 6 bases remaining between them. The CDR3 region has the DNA TGTGCCTGGAGTTTGAGTTACGAGCAGTACTTC. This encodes CAWSLSYEQYF.

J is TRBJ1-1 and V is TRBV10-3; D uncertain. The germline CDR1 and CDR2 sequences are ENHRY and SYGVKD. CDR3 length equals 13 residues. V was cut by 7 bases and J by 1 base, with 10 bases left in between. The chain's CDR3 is CAITHSTNTEAFF. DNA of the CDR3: TGTGCCATCACCCACTCGACGAACACTGAAGCTTTCTTT.

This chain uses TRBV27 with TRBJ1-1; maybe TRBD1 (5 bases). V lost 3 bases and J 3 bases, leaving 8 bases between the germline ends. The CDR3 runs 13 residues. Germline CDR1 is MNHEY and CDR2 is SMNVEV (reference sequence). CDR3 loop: CASSFQGDTEAFF. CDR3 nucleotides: TGTGCCAGCAGTTTCCAGGGCGACACTGAAGCTTTCTTT.